This T cell receptor (beta chain) appears in the sequencing data of a study of T cell responses to AZD1222 COVID-19 vaccine. The CDR3 contains 15 residues. CDR1 SGHTA and CDR2 FQGNSA come from the germline V gene. Trimming removed 3 bases from V and 5 bases from J, with 14 bases in between. Clones were sequenced by immunoSEQ multiplex PCR, and TCRdb holds only the in-frame ones, with some missing. The data contain about 130,000 clones, about 90% of them singletons. The sample here was peripheral blood, taken on day 0 of AZD1222 vaccination. The chain is built from TRBV7-2 and TRBJ1-5; tentative D call: TRBD1 (6 bases). This sequence was found in an adult in good health. CDR3 sequence: CASSLGREGDQPQHF. The CDR3 coding sequence is TGTGCCAGCAGCTTGGGCAGGGAGGGGGATCAGCCCCAGCATTTT.